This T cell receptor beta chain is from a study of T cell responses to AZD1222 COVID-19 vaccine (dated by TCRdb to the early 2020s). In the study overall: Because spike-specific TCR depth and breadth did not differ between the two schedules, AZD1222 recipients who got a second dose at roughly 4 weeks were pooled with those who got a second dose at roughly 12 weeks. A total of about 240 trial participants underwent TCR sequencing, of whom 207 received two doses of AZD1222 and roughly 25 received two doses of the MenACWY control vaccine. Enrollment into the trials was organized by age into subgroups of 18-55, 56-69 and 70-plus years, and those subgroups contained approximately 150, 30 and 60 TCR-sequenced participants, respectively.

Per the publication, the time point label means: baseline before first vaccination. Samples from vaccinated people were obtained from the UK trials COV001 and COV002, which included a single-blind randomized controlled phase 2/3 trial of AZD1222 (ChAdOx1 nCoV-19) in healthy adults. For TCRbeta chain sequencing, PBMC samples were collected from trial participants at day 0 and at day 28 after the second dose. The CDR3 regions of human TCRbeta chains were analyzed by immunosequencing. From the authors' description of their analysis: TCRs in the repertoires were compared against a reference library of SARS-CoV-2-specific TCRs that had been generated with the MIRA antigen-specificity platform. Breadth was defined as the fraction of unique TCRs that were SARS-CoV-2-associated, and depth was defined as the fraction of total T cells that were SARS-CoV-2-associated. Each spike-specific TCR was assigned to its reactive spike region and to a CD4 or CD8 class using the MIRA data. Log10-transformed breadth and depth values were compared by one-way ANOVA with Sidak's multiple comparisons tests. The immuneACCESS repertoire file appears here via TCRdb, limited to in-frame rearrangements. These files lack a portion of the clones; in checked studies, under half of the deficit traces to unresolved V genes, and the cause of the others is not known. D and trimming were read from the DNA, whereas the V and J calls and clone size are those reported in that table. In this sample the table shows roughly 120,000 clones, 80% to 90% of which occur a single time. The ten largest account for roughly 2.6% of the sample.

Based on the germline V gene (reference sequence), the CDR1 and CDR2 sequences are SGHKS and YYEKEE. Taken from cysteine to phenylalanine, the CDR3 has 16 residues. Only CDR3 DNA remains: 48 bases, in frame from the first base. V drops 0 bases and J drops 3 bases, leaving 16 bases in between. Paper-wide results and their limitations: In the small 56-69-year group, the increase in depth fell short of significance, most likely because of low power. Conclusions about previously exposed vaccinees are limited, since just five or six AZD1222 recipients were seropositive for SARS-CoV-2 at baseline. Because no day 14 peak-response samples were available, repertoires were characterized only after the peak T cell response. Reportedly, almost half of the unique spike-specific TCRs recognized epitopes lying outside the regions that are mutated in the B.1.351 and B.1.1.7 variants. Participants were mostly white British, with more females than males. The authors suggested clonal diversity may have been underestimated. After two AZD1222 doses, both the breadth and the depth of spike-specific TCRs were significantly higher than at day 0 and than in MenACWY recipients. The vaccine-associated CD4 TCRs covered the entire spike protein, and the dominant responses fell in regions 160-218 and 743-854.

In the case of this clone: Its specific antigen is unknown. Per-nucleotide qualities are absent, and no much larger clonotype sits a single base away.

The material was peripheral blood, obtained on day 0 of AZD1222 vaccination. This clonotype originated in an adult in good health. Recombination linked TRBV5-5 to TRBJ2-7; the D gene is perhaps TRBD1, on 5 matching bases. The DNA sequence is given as TGTGCCAGCAGCTTGGTCTGGGGCCGGGTAGGCTACGAGCAGTACTTC. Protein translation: CASSLVWGRVGYEQYF.